The next 18 T cell receptor beta chains were all read from a single sample in a study of blood T cell repertoires in COVID-19. Sequencing was performed with immunoSEQ multiplex PCR; in TCRdb, only in-frame clones are kept and a portion is missing. The sample includes some 190,000 clones, around 88% of them seen just once. Material: peripheral blood. Receptors originate from a man aged 18 to 30 with active or convalescent COVID-19.

The chain links TRBV5-1 to TRBJ2-3; D is perhaps TRBD2 (6 bases). Trimming left V 0 bases short and J 0 bases short, with 8 bases between. The germline gives CDR1 SGHRS, CDR2 YFSETQ. This CDR3 is built from 15 residues. The CDR3 reads CASSLDRGSTDTQYF. In DNA form, the CDR3 reads TGCGCCAGCAGCTTGGATCGGGGGAGCACAGATACGCAGTATTTT.

The chain employs TRBV14 and TRBJ2-1; 8 bases match TRBD2. CDR1 is SGHDN and CDR2 is FVKESK in the germline V gene. V was pared by 7 bases and J by 15 bases, with 11 bases of the junction left unmatched. The CDR3 loop spans 12 amino acids. The CDR3 DNA reads TGTGCCAGCACCGCGGGAGGACCCCGTTTGTTCTTC. It encodes CASTAGGPRLFF.

V gene TRBV6-5 combines with J gene TRBJ2-5, with TRBD2 as a possible D gene (5 bases). In germline, CDR1 is MNHEY, CDR2 SVGAGI. The CDR3 spans 11 residues. Trimming stripped 11 bases from V and 5 bases from J, with 12 bases between. For the CDR3, the DNA is TGTGCCTCAAGGGAGTGGGAGACCCAGTACTTC. Protein product: CASREWETQYF.

This clone was counted between two and nine times. The rearrangement links TRBV7-3 to TRBJ1-5; no clear D gene. Germline CDR1 SGHTA, CDR2 FQGTGA. There are 13 residues in the CDR3. Between the trimmed V and J ends, which lost 5 bases and 3 bases, there was a span of 8 bases. CDR3 nucleotides: TGTGCCAGCAGCCTCGAGTACAATCAGCCCCAGCATTTT. Translating it yields CASSLEYNQPQHF.

V usage is TRBV3-1 (or the pseudogene TRBV3-2) and J usage is TRBJ2-7, with 16 bases identical to TRBD2. With 3 bases clipped from V and 2 bases from J, the junction kept 7 bases outside the gene matches. Germline CDR1 is LGHDT and CDR2 is YNNKEL (reference sequence). The CDR3 loop spans 18 amino acids. In DNA, the CDR3 is TGTGCCAGCAGCCACCCACCGGGACTAGCGGGAGGGCCCTACGAGCAGTACTTC. This encodes CASSHPPGLAGGPYEQYF.

This chain connects TRBV6-4 to TRBJ2-3; a possible D gene is TRBD2 (6 bases). The length of the CDR3 is 13 residues. Germline CDR1 MRHNA, CDR2 SNTAGT. With 2 bases removed from V and 5 bases from J, the gap between germline ends came to 8 bases. The CDR3 sequence is CASSDGDLDTQYF. The DNA of the CDR3 is TGTGCCAGCAGTGACGGGGACTTAGATACGCAGTATTTT.

This rearrangement joins TRBV12-3 or TRBV12-4 to TRBJ1-1; no clear D. Trimming removed 5 bases from V and 9 bases from J, with 16 bases in between. This CDR3 spans 13 amino acids. In nucleotides, the CDR3 is TGTGCCAGCAGTCGAATCAACAGCGGCCAAGCTTTCTTT. It encodes CASSRINSGQAFF.

The V gene is TRBV14, the J gene TRBJ2-2; no reliable D call. V lost 6 bases and J lost 6, with 8 bases in between. The germline CDR1 and CDR2 sequences are SGHDN and FVKESK. This CDR3 has 12 residues. CDR3 DNA sequence: TGTGCCAGCAGGCCGGAGTCCGGGGAGCTGTTTTTT. It is translated as CASRPESGELFF.

This sequence joins TRBV3-1 (or the pseudogene TRBV3-2) and TRBJ1-1; D gene uncertain. This CDR3 comprises 13 residues. Per the germline V gene, CDR1 is LGHDT and CDR2 is YNNKEL (reference sequence). Trimming removed 6 bases from V and 0 bases from J, with 8 bases in between. CDR3: CASSFTVNTEAFF. The CDR3 DNA reads TGTGCCAGCAGTTTTACAGTGAACACTGAAGCTTTCTTT.

The CDR3, as DNA: TGTGCCAGCAGCCCCCGGGTAGCCAAAAACATTCAGTACTTC. Translation gives CASSPRVAKNIQYF. This chain uses TRBV11-2 with TRBJ2-4; unclear D gene. Germline CDR1 and CDR2: SGHAT and FQNNGV. V lost 5 bases to trimming and J lost 0 bases, with 8 bases between them. The CDR3 runs 14 residues.

The gene calls are TRBV27 and TRBJ1-1; 7 bases match TRBD1. Looked up from germline, CDR1 is MNHEY and CDR2 is SMNVEV (reference sequence). J lost 0 bases, V lost 3 bases, and 7 bases had no gene match. The CDR3 loop spans 16 amino acids. The CDR3, as DNA: TGTGCCAGCAGTTTTAGGACAGGAGCGATGAACACTGAAGCTTTCTTT. The encoded protein is CASSFRTGAMNTEAFF.

The V and J genes are TRBV30 and TRBJ1-3; possibly TRBD1 for D (5 bases). Trimming removed 2 bases from V and 0 bases from J, with 5 bases in between. This CDR3 comprises 13 residues. CDR1 is GTSNPN and CDR2 is SVGIG in the germline V gene (reference sequence). The CDR3 DNA reads TGTGCCTGGAGTACAGGCTCTGGAAACACCATATATTTT. Protein product: CAWSTGSGNTIYF.

The chain combines TRBV2 with TRBJ2-3; TRBD2 might be the D (5 bases). From germline, CDR1 is SNHLY and CDR2 FYNNEI. CDR3 size: 16 residues. The V and J ends lost 7 bases and 0 bases respectively, with 17 bases between them. The DNA of the CDR3 is TGTGCCAGCACCCGGGTTGGACTCTCTAGCACAGATACGCAGTATTTT. It codes for CASTRVGLSSTDTQYF. The whole variable domain, filled in from reference TRBV2 and TRBJ2-3, reads EPEVTQTPSHQVTQMGQEVILRCVPISNHLYFYWYRQILGQKVEFLVSFYNNEISEKSEIFDDQFSVERPDGSNFTLKIRSTKLEDSAMYFCASTRVGLSSTDTQYFGPGTRLTVL.

The rearrangement joins TRBV27 to TRBJ1-2, with D unclear. Germline lookup yields CDR1 MNHEY and CDR2 SMNVEV (reference sequence). This CDR3 spans 14 amino acids. The ends were cut back, 3 bases at V and 0 bases at J, with 8 bases in the middle. The CDR3 DNA follows: TGTGCCAGCAGTTTCGCCGGAGCTAACTATGGCTACACCTTC. This codes for CASSFAGANYGYTF.

CDR3 residues: CASSPLIGSGTETQYF. The CDR3 nucleotides read TGTGCCAGCTCACCACTTATTGGCAGCGGGACGGAGACCCAGTACTTC. V is TRBV18 and J is TRBJ2-5; 7 bases map to TRBD2. CDR3 length: 16 residues. Germline lookup yields CDR1 KGHSH and CDR2 LQKENI. V was pared by 1 base and J by 5 bases, with 10 bases of the junction left unmatched.

This clone was seen just once. The chain joins TRBV27 to TRBJ1-1, with D uncertain. Between the trimmed V and J ends, which lost 6 bases and 1 base, there was a span of 3 bases. The CDR3 runs 11 residues. Germline CDR1 MNHEY, CDR2 SMNVEV (reference sequence). CDR3 loop: CASRRNTEAFF. CDR3 DNA: TGTGCCAGCAGGCGGAACACTGAAGCTTTCTTT.

The V gene is TRBV6-5, the J gene TRBJ2-7; D is possibly TRBD2 (5 bases). The V end was cut by 8 bases, the J end by 3 bases, with 17 bases between. The CDR3 runs 14 residues. Germline-derived CDR1 and CDR2 are MNHEY and SVGAGI. In DNA form, the CDR3 reads TGTGCCAGCCGGCGTGCGGGCGCGGACTACGAGCAGTACTTC. This sequence encodes CASRRAGADYEQYF.

The V gene is TRBV5-4, the J gene TRBJ2-5; 14 positions agree with TRBD2. Germline CDR1 and CDR2: SGHNT and YYREEE (reference sequence). The CDR3 has 18 amino acids. The J segment lost 5 bases and the V segment lost 4 bases, leaving 13 bases of the junction unmatched. CDR3 sequence (DNA): TGTGCCAGCAGCCCACTACCGGGACTAGCGGGAGTGGTCGAGACCCAGTACTTC. It yields the protein CASSPLPGLAGVVETQYF. The variable domain in full, completed from reference TRBV5-4 and TRBJ2-5, reads ETGVTQSPTHLIKTRGQQVTLRCSSQSGHNTVSWYQQALGQGPQFIFQYYREEENGRGNFPPRFSGLQFPNYSSELNVNALELDDSALYLCASSPLPGLAGVVETQYFGPGTRLLVL.